This T cell receptor beta chain was obtained from a study of response to subunit inactivated influenza vaccine. Germline V gene data show CDR1 as DFQATT and CDR2 as SNEGSKA (reference sequence). Trimming at V came to 5 bases and at J to 4 bases, leaving 10 bases not matched to a gene. The CDR3 is 15 residues long. This clonotype was seen only a few times. In TCRdb, the RT-PCR reads were re-called with MiXCR into one record per CDR3 protein. The profile covers about 540,000 distinct CDR3 sequences, with less than 25% appearing a single time and under 3.5% taken by the ten largest. Another study also made use of these data, one on T cells expressing NK-cell markers. That paper adds: 5'RACE template switching with UMIs generated TCR beta cDNA.

V usage is TRBV20-1 and J usage is TRBJ2-1; TRBD2 aligns across 8 bases. This clonotype was sampled from a man aged 45 to 65 who received an inactivated influenza vaccine. Sequencing used CD4+ T cells sorted from PBMCs, obtained approximately 13 days after vaccination. CDR3 region: CSAPRMAGGYNEQFF. DNA of the CDR3: TGCAGTGCTCCCCGAATGGCGGGGGGATACAATGAGCAGTTCTTC.